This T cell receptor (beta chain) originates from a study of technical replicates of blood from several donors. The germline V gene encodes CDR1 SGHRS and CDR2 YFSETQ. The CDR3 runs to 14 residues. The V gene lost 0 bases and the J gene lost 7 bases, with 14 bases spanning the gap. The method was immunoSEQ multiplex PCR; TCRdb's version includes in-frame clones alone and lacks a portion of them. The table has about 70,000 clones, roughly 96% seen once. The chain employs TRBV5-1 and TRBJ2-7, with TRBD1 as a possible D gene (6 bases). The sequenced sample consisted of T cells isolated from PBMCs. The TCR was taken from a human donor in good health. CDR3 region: CASSLVTVQGEQYF. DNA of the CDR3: TGCGCCAGCAGCTTGGTCACGGTTCAGGGGGAGCAGTACTTC.